This T cell receptor (beta chain) originates from a study of cytomegalovirus exposure and HLA in healthy donors. Turning to the study itself: An earlier analysis identified 117 million unique TCR beta sequences in 150 million to 200 million T cells. The study, taken as a whole, reports: Altogether, 164 TCR beta chains were recorded as cytomegalovirus-associated. It was reported that the classifier diagnosed cytomegalovirus status with high specificity and sensitivity in both the original and validation cohorts. Solely CMV serostatus was available to characterize immune exposure.

Concerning this clone itself: Antigen unknown.

The CDR3 spans 17 residues. Germline V lookup: CDR1 MNHNS, CDR2 SASEGT. The V and J ends lost 2 bases and 1 base, in that order; junction bases with no gene match: 8. The primer mix had 60 Vbeta and 13 Jbeta primers. Produced via immunoSEQ multiplex PCR; TCRdb's table is partial and in-frame only. The sample gives 210,000 or so clones, around 80% of which show up once; under 0.85% is in the top ten. The origin of this receptor is a boy younger than 10 in good health and CMV-seronegative. Specimen: PBMCs. The chain joins TRBV6-1 to TRBJ1-5, with 7 nucleotides matching TRBD1. DNA for the CDR3: TGTGCCAGCAGTGAACAGTGGAGAGGGGGCAGCAATCAGCCCCAGCATTTT. Its translation is CASSEQWRGGSNQPQHF.